Each of the 28 T cell receptor beta chains below was sequenced from the same sample in a study of identical twins. Via MiXCR, TCRdb re-called the 5' RACE reads, giving one row per CDR3 protein. The data contain 570,000 or so distinct CDR3 sequences, roughly 9.9% of them singletons. These data were also reused for a study on yellow fever vaccine responses in identical twins.

Material: PBMCs. The receptors stem from a young woman in good health.

The gene calls are TRBV6-2 or TRBV6-3 and TRBJ2-7; no clear D gene. Germline V gives CDR1 MNHEY, CDR2 SVGEGT. This CDR3 contains 13 residues. V was clipped by 7 bases and J by 0 bases, with 10 bases between them. The CDR3: CASTQPDSYEQYF. The CDR3 DNA is TGTGCCAGCACCCAACCCGACTCCTACGAGCAGTACTTC.

The rearrangement links TRBV24-1 to TRBJ2-3; maybe TRBD1 (5 bases). The CDR3 is made up of 15 amino acids. V lost 9 bases and J 8 bases, leaving 23 bases between the germline ends. The germline CDR1 and CDR2 sequences are KGHDR and SFDVKD. The CDR3: CATSTAAKDQGTQYF. The CDR3 DNA follows: TGTGCCACCTCTACCGCAGCTAAAGATCAGGGTACGCAGTATTTT.

This clonotype has only a few counts. The V call is TRBV20-1, the J call TRBJ2-5; a weak D match, TRBD1 (5 bases). Germline CDR1 reads DFQATT; CDR2 reads SNEGSKA (reference sequence). Trimming shortened V by 6 bases and J by 0 bases, and 14 bases separated the two germline ends. The CDR3 has 14 amino acids. In nucleotides, the CDR3 is TGCAGTGCCACTTCGACAGTTTACCAAGAGACCCAGTACTTC. This translates into CSATSTVYQETQYF.

The chain links TRBV20-1 to TRBJ2-7; the D gene is possibly TRBD1 (5 bases). Germline values: CDR1 DFQATT, CDR2 SNEGSKA (reference sequence). With 0 bases removed from V and 6 bases from J, the gap between germline ends came to 12 bases. The CDR3 loop spans 13 amino acids. CDR3 loop: CSARDRGRSEQYF. Written as DNA, the CDR3 is TGCAGTGCTAGAGATAGGGGTCGGAGCGAGCAGTACTTC.

This clonotype was counted at least ten times. The V gene is TRBV6-5, the J gene TRBJ1-5; D perhaps matches TRBD1 (5 bases). V lost 0 bases and J lost 1, with 16 bases in between. Germline CDR1 is MNHEY and CDR2 is SVGAGI. This CDR3 comprises 18 residues. The CDR3 DNA follows: TGTGCCAGCAGTTACTCGTGGCAGGGTGGGACGAGCAATCAGCCCCAGCATTTT. This codes for CASSYSWQGGTSNQPQHF.

Ten or more counts support this clonotype. The gene calls are TRBV28 and TRBJ2-1, with 14 bases matching TRBD2. V lost 3 bases to trimming and J lost 7 bases; unmatched junction nucleotides: 14. CDR1 MDHEN and CDR2 SYDVKM come from the germline V gene. The CDR3 runs to 19 residues. The CDR3 sequence: CASSFALGLAGEWRNEQFF. For the CDR3, the DNA is TGTGCCAGCAGTTTCGCGTTGGGACTAGCGGGAGAGTGGCGAAATGAGCAGTTCTTC.

There are many counts of this clonotype. The rearrangement joins TRBV29-1 to TRBJ2-7; unclear D gene. V lost 4 bases, J lost 0 bases, and 10 bases lay in between. CDR3 length: 13 amino acids. The germline gives CDR1 SQVTM, CDR2 ANQGSEA. CDR3 in DNA: TGCAGCGTTGGATCACAGAACTCCTACGAGCAGTACTTC. Protein product: CSVGSQNSYEQYF.

This chain links TRBV7-9 with TRBJ2-5; D call uncertain. The CDR3 length is 11 residues. From germline, CDR1 is SEHNR and CDR2 FQNEAQ (reference sequence). V lost 5 bases, J lost 9 bases, and 10 bases lay in between. The chain's CDR3 is CASSPQSSQYF. The CDR3 DNA sequence: TGTGCCAGCAGCCCACAGTCGTCCCAGTACTTC.

The gene calls are TRBV5-1 and TRBJ2-5; no firm D call. The CDR3 covers 16 residues. Per the germline V gene, CDR1 is SGHRS and CDR2 is YFSETQ. The germline V and J ends were trimmed by 1 base and 5 bases, with 18 bases remaining between them. Here the CDR3 reads CASSLLGSRLVETQYF. CDR3 nucleotide sequence: TGCGCCAGCAGCTTGTTAGGTTCGAGGTTGGTCGAGACCCAGTACTTC.

In its sample, this clonotype was seen a few times. J is TRBJ2-3 and V is TRBV7-9; D gene unclear. This CDR3 is 16 amino acids long. Germline V gene data show CDR1 as SEHNR and CDR2 as FQNEAQ (reference sequence). V was shortened by 2 bases and J by 0 bases, with 12 bases between the two germline ends. The DNA of the CDR3 is TGTGCCAGCAGCTTACTCACTGGTACTAGCACAGATACGCAGTATTTT. It encodes CASSLLTGTSTDTQYF.

This clonotype was seen only a few times. The chain has TRBV5-6 and TRBJ2-3, with 9 bases fitting TRBD1. Germline V gives CDR1 SGHDT, CDR2 YYEEEE. The CDR3 spans 17 residues. After removal of 1 base from V and 4 bases from J, the junction contained 10 bases not matched to a gene. The CDR3 sequence is CASSLPGPGQGADTQYF. Written as DNA, the CDR3 is TGTGCCAGCAGCTTGCCCGGACCGGGACAGGGTGCAGATACGCAGTATTTT.

The chain uses TRBV4-1 and TRBJ2-1; 15 bases agree with TRBD2. Per the germline V gene, CDR1 is MGHRA and CDR2 is YSYEKL. The CDR3 covers 18 residues. V gave up 3 bases and J gave up 9 bases; unmatched junction bases: 12. This CDR3 is CASSHPGTSGGSSSEQFF. Written as DNA, the CDR3 is TGCGCCAGCAGCCATCCGGGGACTAGCGGGGGGTCGTCGAGTGAGCAGTTCTTC.

This clonotype was detected many times. This chain connects TRBV4-1 to TRBJ2-1; TRBD2 might be the D (6 bases). Trimming pared 4 bases from V and 0 bases from J, leaving 10 bases between. The CDR3 sequence is 15 residues long. In germline, CDR1 is MGHRA, CDR2 YSYEKL. CDR3 region: CASSPGTDSYNEQFF. For the CDR3, the DNA is TGCGCCAGCAGCCCCGGGACTGACTCCTACAATGAGCAGTTCTTC.

This clonotype showed up many times. The chain combines TRBV4-3 with TRBJ2-7, with 7 bases matching TRBD2. The CDR3 has 14 residues. V lost 0 bases and J lost 3; bases outside the gene matches: 2. CDR1 and CDR2 (germline): LGHNA, YSLEER. The CDR3, as DNA: TGCGCCAGCAGCCAAGATTGGGAGGGCTACGAGCAGTACTTC. Translated: CASSQDWEGYEQYF.

This clonotype was detected ten times or more. The V gene is TRBV20-1, the J gene TRBJ2-1; a weak D match, TRBD1 (6 bases). Germline CDR1 reads DFQATT; CDR2 reads SNEGSKA (reference sequence). CDR3 size: 14 residues. Trimming cost V 6 bases and J 2 bases, with 14 bases left between them. CDR3 sequence reads: CSALDQGTYNEQFF. The DNA for the CDR3 is TGCAGTGCACTTGACCAGGGGACCTACAATGAGCAGTTCTTC.

This clonotype was observed a handful of times. The chain carries TRBV20-1 and TRBJ2-7, with TRBD2 identical over 7 bases. Trimming removed 1 base from V and 2 bases from J; junction bases left unmatched: 11. Per germline, CDR1 DFQATT and CDR2 SNEGSKA (reference sequence). The CDR3 has 16 amino acids. This chain's CDR3 is CSARGLGGSATYEQYF. CDR3 sequence (DNA): TGCAGTGCTAGAGGGCTGGGGGGGTCCGCGACCTACGAGCAGTACTTC.

This clonotype has at least ten counts. The chain joins TRBV20-1 to TRBJ2-1; the D is unclear. Looked up from germline, CDR1 is DFQATT and CDR2 is SNEGSKA (reference sequence). Trimming took off 0 bases at V and 4 bases at J, with 4 bases between the two ends. The CDR3 consists of 12 residues. The CDR3 here is CSARDMYNEQFF. CDR3 nucleotides: TGCAGTGCTAGAGATATGTACAATGAGCAGTTCTTC.

This chain uses TRBV6-2 or TRBV6-3 with TRBJ2-6; D remains unclear. There are 15 residues in the CDR3. The germline V and J ends were trimmed by 5 bases and 4 bases, with 12 bases remaining between them. Germline CDR1 reads MNHEY; CDR2 reads SVGEGT. Here the CDR3 reads CASSARLPGANVLTF. CDR3 bases: TGTGCCAGCAGTGCCCGGCTCCCCGGGGCCAACGTCCTGACTTTC.

The chain joins TRBV11-2 to TRBJ2-7, with D unclear. There are 12 residues in the CDR3. CDR1 is SGHAT and CDR2 is FQNNGV in the germline V gene. The V end was cut by 9 bases, the J end by 4 bases, with 13 bases between. CDR3: CASAVPTYEQYF. In DNA, the CDR3 is TGTGCCAGTGCGGTGCCGACATACGAGCAGTACTTC.

The rearrangement joins TRBV9 to TRBJ2-3; 7 positions match TRBD2. Germline loops: CDR1 SGDLS, CDR2 YYNGEE. The CDR3 runs 13 residues. The J segment lost 6 bases and the V segment lost 3 bases, leaving 4 bases of the junction unmatched. In DNA, the CDR3 is TGTGCCAGCAGCGCACTAGCGCCGGATACGCAGTATTTT. Its protein is CASSALAPDTQYF.

The gene calls are TRBV29-1 and TRBJ2-2, with 10 bases aligning to TRBD1. Germline V gene data show CDR1 as SQVTM and CDR2 as ANQGSEA. This CDR3 has 13 amino acids. V dropped 5 bases and J dropped 5; count of bases not matched to a gene: 2. The CDR3 loop reads CSVPGQGTGELFF. The CDR3, as DNA: TGCAGCGTTCCGGGACAGGGGACCGGGGAGCTGTTTTTT.

V and J are TRBV5-1 and TRBJ2-7; 8 positions agree with TRBD1. The V gene's germline CDR1 is SGHRS and CDR2 YFSETQ. The CDR3 totals 13 residues. Trimming removed 2 bases from V and 7 bases from J; junction bases left unmatched: 5. For the CDR3, the DNA is TGCGCCAGCAGCTTACGACAGGGGCAGGAGCAGTACTTC. This encodes CASSLRQGQEQYF.

Only a few counts were recorded for this clonotype. The chain links TRBV7-8 to TRBJ2-2; D not resolved. Germline V gene data show CDR1 as SGHVS and CDR2 as FQNEAQ. The CDR3 sequence is 15 residues long. The V end was cut by 2 bases, the J end by 2 bases, with 9 bases between. The CDR3 region is CASSLLDFNTGELFF. Written as DNA, the CDR3 is TGTGCCAGCAGCTTATTAGACTTTAACACCGGGGAGCTGTTTTTT.

Ten or more counts support this clonotype. A read error may produce the germline difference seen at one junction end. The genes are TRBV7-2 and TRBJ2-1, with 7 positions matching TRBD1. The CDR3 loop spans 12 amino acids. CDR1 SGHTA and CDR2 FQGNSA come from the germline V gene. The CDR3 sequence: CASSLDRGHRYF. CDR3 DNA: TGTGCCAGCAGCTTAGACAGGGGACACCGATACTTC.

This clonotype was detected only a few times. V gene TRBV12-3 or TRBV12-4 combines with J gene TRBJ2-7; the match to TRBD2 covers 9 bases. This CDR3 comprises 15 residues. J lost 3 bases, V lost 1 base, and 4 bases had no gene match. CDR3 DNA sequence: TGTGCCAGCAGTTTAGGGGGCGGGGGGGTCTACGAGCAGTACTTC. This translates into CASSLGGGGVYEQYF.

The chain uses TRBV4-3 and TRBJ2-5, with D perhaps TRBD2 (6 bases). The CDR3 loop spans 16 amino acids. Germline lookup yields CDR1 LGHNA and CDR2 YSLEER. V shed 0 bases and J shed 1 base, with 12 bases lying between them. CDR3 sequence reads: CASSQDISGFQETQYF. DNA of the CDR3: TGCGCCAGCAGCCAAGACATAAGCGGGTTCCAAGAGACCCAGTACTTC.

The chain couples TRBV7-2 to TRBJ2-7, with 8 bases identical to TRBD1. The V gene end was trimmed by 10 bases and the J gene end by 3 bases; junction bases not matched to a gene: 8. In germline, CDR1 is SGHTA, CDR2 FQGNSA. The CDR3 spans 13 residues. Written as DNA, the CDR3 is TGTGCCACCGAGGGGACAGGAAGCTACGAGCAGTACTTC. Residues: CATEGTGSYEQYF.

This clonotype has a count of ten or more. The V and J genes are TRBV5-6 and TRBJ1-1, with D possibly TRBD1 on 5 matching bases. CDR1 and CDR2 from the germline V gene are SGHDT and YYEEEE. V was trimmed by 4 bases and J by 4 bases, leaving 17 bases between them. CDR3 length equals 15 residues. The chain's CDR3 is CASSLLTATGTEAFF. For the CDR3, the DNA is TGTGCCAGCAGCCTGTTGACAGCCACGGGCACTGAAGCTTTCTTT.